The clone carrying this T cell receptor beta chain was recorded a few times. The antigen remains undetermined. The data derive from a study of CD8 T cells in ankylosing spondylitis. V lost 2 bases to trimming and J lost 2 bases, with 6 bases between them. The CDR3 runs 13 residues. Making use of molecular barcodes, quantitative 5'-RACE generated TCR beta libraries. From the 5' RACE reads, TCRdb called clonotypes with MiXCR, one entry per CDR3 protein. The table shows 250,000 to 350,000 distinct CDR3 sequences, with less than 25% occurring only once. Study-wide results and limits: Among TCR beta sequences, a motif of under ten highly homologous variants appeared characteristic of ankylosing spondylitis blood. Some motif variants were previously reported in reactive arthritis synovial fluid and blood. Matched ankylosing spondylitis synovial fluid reportedly showed significant enrichment of disease-linked clones.

Sequencing used blood, either unsorted or a sorted T cell fraction (not recorded which). This TCR derives from a female donor with ankylosing spondylitis or in good health (not recorded which). V gene TRBV12-3 or TRBV12-4 combines with J gene TRBJ1-2; no clear D. The CDR3 loop reads CASSLSGNYGYTF. The DNA for the CDR3 is TGTGCCAGCAGTTTATCGGGGAACTATGGCTACACCTTC.